This TCR beta chain was captured in a study of shared clonotypes between healthy human individuals. This clone appeared many times. What it binds is not known. Different DNA sequences within this sample yield the same CDR3. General observations from the study: Across subsets, estimated richness was generally greater for naive than for memory populations. Clonotype sharing among donors was expected to depend on sequencing depth.

Each PCR replicate from the sorted subsets contained 150 to 250 ng DNA, which is about 30,000 T cell genomes. TCRdb's copy holds only in-frame clones and misses some; the assay was immunoSEQ multiplex PCR. The sample includes roughly 640,000 clones, around two thirds of them seen just once. Germline V gene data show CDR1 as MNHNS and CDR2 as SASEGT. V was clipped by 7 bases and J by 2 bases; unmatched bases: 10. The CDR3 extends over 15 amino acids. Sequenced input: memory CD4+ T cells sorted from blood. Subset indicated: CD45RA-negative fraction. The clonotype was recovered from a woman in her thirties in good health. The chain recombines TRBV6-1 with TRBJ2-7; 8 bases line up with TRBD2. This CDR3 is CASKALSGTAYEQYF. CDR3 nucleotides: TGTGCCAGCAAAGCACTTAGCGGGACGGCCTACGAGCAGTACTTC.